Listed below are T cell receptor beta chains from one sample, sequenced in a study of cytomegalovirus exposure and HLA in healthy donors. Assay used: immunoSEQ multiplex PCR; TCRdb lists only in-frame clones, some missing. The data hold approximately 200,000 clones, with 75% to 80% observed a single time. The sequencing sample was made of PBMCs. These receptors were taken from a young man in good health and CMV-seronegative. Each CDR3 is given with its conserved first and last residue. The order of the fields is V gene, J gene, clone size, D gene, CDR3 DNA, CDR3 protein. D genes are given only for firm matches. Only part of the rows carry a size: once, few, many, or a class if the clone is expanded.

>TRBV5-1|TRBJ2-7|once|TRBD1
TGCGCCGGCACCATGGGACAGGTTCGCTCCTACGAGCAGTACTTC
CAGTMGQVRSYEQYF
>TRBV25-1|TRBJ1-1|-|TRBD1
TGTGCCAGCAGTAAACAGGGGGCGCGTAATGAAGCTTTCTTT
CASSKQGARNEAFF
>TRBV6-5|TRBJ2-5|once|-
TGTGCCAGCAGTTACTTTCTCCAAGAGACCCAGTACTTC
CASSYFLQETQYF
>TRBV5-4|TRBJ2-1|-|TRBD2
TGTGCCAGCAGCTTAGGGGGACTAGCGGGCACCAATGAGCAGTTCTTC
CASSLGGLAGTNEQFF
>TRBV13|TRBJ2-1|-|TRBD2
TGTGCCAGCAGCCAGCCTAGGTGGGAGGGGTACAATGAGCAGTTCTTC
CASSQPRWEGYNEQFF
>TRBV9|TRBJ2-1|-|TRBD1
TGTGCCAGCAGCACCCAGGACAGGGGGTACAATGAGCAGTTCTTC
CASSTQDRGYNEQFF
>TRBV27|TRBJ1-1|few|TRBD1
TGTGCCAGCAGTCCACGGACAGGGACTTACACTGAAGCTTTCTTT
CASSPRTGTYTEAFF
>TRBV28|TRBJ1-2|-|-
TGTGCCAGCAGTTTGTTGGGGGGTGGCTACACCTTC
CASSLLGGGYTF
>TRBV27|TRBJ2-2|once|TRBD1
TGTGCCAGCAGTCCTTGGACAGGGTTGAACACCGGGGAGCTGTTTTTT
CASSPWTGLNTGELFF
>TRBV7-2|TRBJ2-1|-|-
TGTGCCAGCAGTTCGACAGTCAATGAGCAGTTCTTC
CASSSTVNEQFF
>TRBV7-3|TRBJ1-3|-|-
TGTGCCAGCAGGAAAGGGGACTCTGGAAACACCATATATTTT
CASRKGDSGNTIYF